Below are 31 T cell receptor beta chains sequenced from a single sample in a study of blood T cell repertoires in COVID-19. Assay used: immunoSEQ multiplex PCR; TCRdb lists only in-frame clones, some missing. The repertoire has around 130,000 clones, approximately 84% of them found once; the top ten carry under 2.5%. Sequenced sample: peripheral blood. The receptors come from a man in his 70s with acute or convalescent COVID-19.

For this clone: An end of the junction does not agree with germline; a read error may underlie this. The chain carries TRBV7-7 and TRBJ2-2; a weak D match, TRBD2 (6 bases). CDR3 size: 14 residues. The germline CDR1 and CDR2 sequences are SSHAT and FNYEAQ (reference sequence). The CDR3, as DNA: TGTGCTAGCAGATTAGGAGGGCACACCGGGGAGCTGTTTTTT. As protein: CASRLGGHTGELFF.

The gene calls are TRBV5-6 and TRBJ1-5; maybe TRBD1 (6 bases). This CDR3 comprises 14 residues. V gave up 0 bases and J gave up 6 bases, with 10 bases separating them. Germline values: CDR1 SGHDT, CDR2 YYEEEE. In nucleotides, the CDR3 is TGTGCCAGCAGCTTGGGACAGGCCGGTCAGCCCCAGCATTTT. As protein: CASSLGQAGQPQHF.

This CDR3 is CASSLALSFTDTQYF. The CDR3, as DNA: TGCGCCAGCAGCTTGGCCCTAAGCTTCACAGATACGCAGTATTTT. The J gene is TRBJ2-3, the V gene TRBV5-1; D unresolved. Per the germline V gene, CDR1 is SGHRS and CDR2 is YFSETQ. Trimming left V 0 bases short and J 2 bases short, with 10 bases between. The length of the CDR3 is 15 residues.

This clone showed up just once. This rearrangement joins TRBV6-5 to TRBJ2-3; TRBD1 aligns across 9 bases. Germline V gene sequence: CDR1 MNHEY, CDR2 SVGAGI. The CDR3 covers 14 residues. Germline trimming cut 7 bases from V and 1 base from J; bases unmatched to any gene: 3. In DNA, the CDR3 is TGTGCCAGCATCAGGGACAGGGGCACAGATACGCAGTATTTT. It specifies CASIRDRGTDTQYF.

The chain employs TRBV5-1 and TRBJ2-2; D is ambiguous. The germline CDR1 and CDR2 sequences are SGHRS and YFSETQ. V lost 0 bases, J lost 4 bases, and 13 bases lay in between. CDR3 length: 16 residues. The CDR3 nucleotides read TGCGCCAGCAGCTTGGATCCGCAGTCGGGCACCGGGGAGCTGTTTTTT. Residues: CASSLDPQSGTGELFF.

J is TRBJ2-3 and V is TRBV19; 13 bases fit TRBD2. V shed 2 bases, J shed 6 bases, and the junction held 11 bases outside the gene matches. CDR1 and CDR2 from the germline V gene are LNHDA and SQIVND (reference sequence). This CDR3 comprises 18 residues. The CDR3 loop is CASSILLAGGPDSDTQYF. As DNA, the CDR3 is TGTGCCAGTAGTATACTACTAGCGGGGGGGCCCGATTCGGATACGCAGTATTTT.

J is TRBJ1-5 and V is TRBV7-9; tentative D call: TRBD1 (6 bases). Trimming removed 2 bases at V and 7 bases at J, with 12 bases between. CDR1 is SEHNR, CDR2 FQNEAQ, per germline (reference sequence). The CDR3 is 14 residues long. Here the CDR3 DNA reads TGTGCCAGCAGCTTACAGGGGTTCGGACAGCCCCAGCATTTT. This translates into CASSLQGFGQPQHF.

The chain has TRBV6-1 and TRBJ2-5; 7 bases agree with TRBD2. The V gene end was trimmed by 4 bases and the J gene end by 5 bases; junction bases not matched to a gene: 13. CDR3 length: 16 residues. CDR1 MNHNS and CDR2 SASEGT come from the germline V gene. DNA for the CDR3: TGTGCCAGCAGTGCCCGGCTAGCGGCCCGGGGGGAGACCCAGTACTTC. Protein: CASSARLAARGETQYF.

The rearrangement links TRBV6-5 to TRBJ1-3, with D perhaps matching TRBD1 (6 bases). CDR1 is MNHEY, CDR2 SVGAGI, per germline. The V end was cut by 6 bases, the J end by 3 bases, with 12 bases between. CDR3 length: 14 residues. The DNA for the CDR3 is TGTGCCAGCAGCCCAGGGGCGCTTGGAAACACCATATATTTT. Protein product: CASSPGALGNTIYF.

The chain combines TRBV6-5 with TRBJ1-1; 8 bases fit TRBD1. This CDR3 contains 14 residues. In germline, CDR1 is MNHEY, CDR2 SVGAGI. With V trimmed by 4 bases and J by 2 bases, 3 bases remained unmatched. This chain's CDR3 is CASSSQGANTEAFF. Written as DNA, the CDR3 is TGTGCCAGCAGTTCGCAGGGGGCTAACACTGAAGCTTTCTTT.

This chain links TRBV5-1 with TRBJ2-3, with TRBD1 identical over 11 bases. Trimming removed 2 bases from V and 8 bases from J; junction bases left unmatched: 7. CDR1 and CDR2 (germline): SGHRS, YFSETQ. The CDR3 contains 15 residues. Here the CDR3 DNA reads TGCGCCAGCAGCTTCCGGGACAGGGGGTTACCTACGCAGTATTTT. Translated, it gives CASSFRDRGLPTQYF.

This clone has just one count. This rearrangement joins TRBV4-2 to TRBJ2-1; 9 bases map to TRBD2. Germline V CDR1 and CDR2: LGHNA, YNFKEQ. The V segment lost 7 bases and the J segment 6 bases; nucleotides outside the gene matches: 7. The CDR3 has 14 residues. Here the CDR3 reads CASTMGLASNEQFF. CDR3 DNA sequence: TGTGCCAGCACCATGGGACTAGCTTCCAATGAGCAGTTCTTC.

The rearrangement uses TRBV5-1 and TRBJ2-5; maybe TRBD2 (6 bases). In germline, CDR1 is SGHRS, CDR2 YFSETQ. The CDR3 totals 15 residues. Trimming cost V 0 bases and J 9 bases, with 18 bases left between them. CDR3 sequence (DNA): TGCGCCAGCAGCTTGGACGGGGGACGAGGGCGTCCCCAGTACTTC. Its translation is CASSLDGGRGRPQYF. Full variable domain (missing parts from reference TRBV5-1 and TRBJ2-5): KAGVTQTPRYLIKTRGQQVTLSCSPISGHRSVSWYQQTPGQGLQFLFEYFSETQRNKGNFPGRFSGRQFSNSRSEMNVSTLELGDSALYLCASSLDGGRGRPQYFGPGTRLLVL.

The chain's CDR3 is CASSPRPRGLTGELFF. CDR3 sequence (DNA): TGCGCCAGCAGCCCGCGTCCCAGGGGGCTGACCGGGGAGCTGTTTTTT. The chain combines TRBV5-1 with TRBJ2-2, with 8 bases lining up with TRBD1. J was trimmed by 5 bases and V by 4 bases; bases with no gene match: 10. This CDR3 comprises 16 residues. CDR1 is SGHRS, CDR2 YFSETQ, per germline.

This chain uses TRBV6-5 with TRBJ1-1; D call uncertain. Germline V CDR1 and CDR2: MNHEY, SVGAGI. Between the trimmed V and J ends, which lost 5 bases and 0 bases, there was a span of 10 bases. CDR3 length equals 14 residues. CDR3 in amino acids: CASSQRQLNTEAFF. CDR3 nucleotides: TGTGCCAGCAGTCAGCGCCAGTTGAACACTGAAGCTTTCTTT.

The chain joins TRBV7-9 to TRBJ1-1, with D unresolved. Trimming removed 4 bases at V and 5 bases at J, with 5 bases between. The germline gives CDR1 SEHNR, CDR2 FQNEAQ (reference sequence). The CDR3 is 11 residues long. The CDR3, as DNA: TGTGCCAGCAGCTCGTTGACTGAAGCTTTCTTT. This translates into CASSSLTEAFF.

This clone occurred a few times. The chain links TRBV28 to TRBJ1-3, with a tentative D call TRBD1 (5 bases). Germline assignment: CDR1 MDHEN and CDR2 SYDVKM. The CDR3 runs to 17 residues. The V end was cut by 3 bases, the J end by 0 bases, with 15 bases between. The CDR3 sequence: CASSFGGKGNSGNTIYF. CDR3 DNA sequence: TGTGCCAGCAGTTTCGGGGGTAAGGGTAACTCTGGAAACACCATATATTTT. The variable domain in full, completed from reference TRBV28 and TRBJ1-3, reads DVKVTQSSRYLVKRTGEKVFLECVQDMDHENMFWYRQDPGLGLRLIYFSYDVKMKEKGDIPEGYSVSREKKERFSLILESASTNQTSMYLCASSFGGKGNSGNTIYFGEGSWLTVV.

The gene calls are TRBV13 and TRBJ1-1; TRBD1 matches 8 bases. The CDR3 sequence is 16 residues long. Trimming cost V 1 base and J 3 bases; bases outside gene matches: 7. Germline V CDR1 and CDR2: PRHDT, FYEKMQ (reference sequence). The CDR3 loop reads CASSLEQGARDTEAFF. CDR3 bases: TGTGCCAGCAGCTTAGAGCAGGGGGCGAGGGACACTGAAGCTTTCTTT.

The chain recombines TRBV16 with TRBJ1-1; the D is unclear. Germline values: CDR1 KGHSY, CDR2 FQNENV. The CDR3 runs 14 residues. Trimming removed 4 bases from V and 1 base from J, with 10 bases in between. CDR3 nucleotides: TGTGCCAGCAGCCTCCAGTCATCGAACACTGAAGCTTTCTTT. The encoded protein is CASSLQSSNTEAFF.

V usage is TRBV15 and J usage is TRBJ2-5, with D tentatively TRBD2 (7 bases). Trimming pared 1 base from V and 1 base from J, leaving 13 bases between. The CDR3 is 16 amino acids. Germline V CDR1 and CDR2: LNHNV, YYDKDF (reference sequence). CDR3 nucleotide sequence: TGTGCCACCAGCAGAGCCTGGGGGGGCCCCCAAGAGACCCAGTACTTC. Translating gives CATSRAWGGPQETQYF.

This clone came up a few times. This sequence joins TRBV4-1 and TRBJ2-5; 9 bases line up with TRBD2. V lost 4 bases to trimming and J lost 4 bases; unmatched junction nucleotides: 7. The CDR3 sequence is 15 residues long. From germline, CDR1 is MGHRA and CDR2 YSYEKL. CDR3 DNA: TGCGCCAGCAGCCGAGGCGGGGGGGCCTTAGAGACCCAGTACTTC. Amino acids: CASSRGGGALETQYF.

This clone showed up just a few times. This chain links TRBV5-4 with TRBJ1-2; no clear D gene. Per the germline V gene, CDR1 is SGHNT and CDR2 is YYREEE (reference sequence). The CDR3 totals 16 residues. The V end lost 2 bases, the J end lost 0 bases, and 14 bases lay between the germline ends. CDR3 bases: TGTGCCAGCAGCTTCGAGGGCGAGGCCACTAACTATGGCTACACCTTC. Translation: CASSFEGEATNYGYTF.

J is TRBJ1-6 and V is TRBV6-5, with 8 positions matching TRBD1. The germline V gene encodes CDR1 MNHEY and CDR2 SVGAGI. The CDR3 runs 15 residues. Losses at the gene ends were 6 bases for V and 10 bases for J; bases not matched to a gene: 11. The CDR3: CASRGQVAKGSPLHF. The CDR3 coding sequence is TGTGCCAGCAGGGGACAGGTCGCGAAAGGCTCACCCCTCCACTTT.

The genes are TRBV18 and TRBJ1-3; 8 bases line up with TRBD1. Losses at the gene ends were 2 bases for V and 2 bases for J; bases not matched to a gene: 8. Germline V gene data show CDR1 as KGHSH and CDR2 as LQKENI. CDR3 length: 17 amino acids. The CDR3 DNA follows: TGTGCCAGCTCACCAAAAGGCAGGGGGCAGCCTGGAAACACCATATATTTT. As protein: CASSPKGRGQPGNTIYF.

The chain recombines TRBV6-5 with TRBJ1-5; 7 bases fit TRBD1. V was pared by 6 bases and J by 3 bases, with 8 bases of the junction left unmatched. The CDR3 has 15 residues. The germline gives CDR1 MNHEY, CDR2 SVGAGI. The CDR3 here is CASRQGVSANQPQHF. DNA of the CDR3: TGTGCCAGCAGGCAGGGGGTATCAGCCAATCAGCCCCAGCATTTT.

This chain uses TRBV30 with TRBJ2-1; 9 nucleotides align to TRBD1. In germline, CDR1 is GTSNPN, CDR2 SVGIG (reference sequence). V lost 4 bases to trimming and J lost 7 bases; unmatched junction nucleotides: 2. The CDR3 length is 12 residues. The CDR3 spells CAWNRGQNEQFF. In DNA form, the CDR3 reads TGTGCCTGGAACAGGGGGCAGAATGAGCAGTTCTTC.

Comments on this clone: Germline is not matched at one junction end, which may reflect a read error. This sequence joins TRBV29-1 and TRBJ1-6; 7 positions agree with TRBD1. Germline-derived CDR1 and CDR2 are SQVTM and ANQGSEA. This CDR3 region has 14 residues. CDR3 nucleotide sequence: TGCAGCGTTAAAGAGGCGACAGGGAATTCACCCCTCCACTTT. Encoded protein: CSVKEATGNSPLHF. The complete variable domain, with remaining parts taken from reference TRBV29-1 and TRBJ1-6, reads SAVISQKPSRDICQRGTSLTIQCQVDSQVTMMFWYRQQPGQSLTLIATANQGSEATYESGFVIDKFPISRPNLTFSTLTVSNMSPEDSSIYLCSVKEATGNSPLHFGNGTRLTVT.

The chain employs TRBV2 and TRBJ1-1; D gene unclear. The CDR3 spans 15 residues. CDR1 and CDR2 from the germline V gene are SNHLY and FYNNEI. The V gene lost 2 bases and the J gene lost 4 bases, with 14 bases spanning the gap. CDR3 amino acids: CASSELSGVGTEAFF. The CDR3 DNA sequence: TGTGCCAGCAGTGAATTGAGCGGGGTAGGCACTGAAGCTTTCTTT.

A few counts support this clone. CDR3 residues: CASSPMTGERTGELFF. The CDR3 nucleotides are TGTGCCAGCTCACCAATGACAGGGGAAAGGACCGGGGAGCTGTTTTTT. The V and J genes are TRBV18 and TRBJ2-2; 8 bases are a match to TRBD1. V was pared by 2 bases and J by 5 bases, with 7 bases of the junction left unmatched. This CDR3 has 16 residues. Germline CDR1 and CDR2: KGHSH and LQKENI.

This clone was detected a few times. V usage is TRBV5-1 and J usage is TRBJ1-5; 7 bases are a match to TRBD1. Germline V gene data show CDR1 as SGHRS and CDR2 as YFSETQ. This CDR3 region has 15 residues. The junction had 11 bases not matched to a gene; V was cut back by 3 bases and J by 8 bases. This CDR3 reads CASSSGQALEEPQHF. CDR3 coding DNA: TGCGCCAGCAGCTCCGGACAGGCCCTCGAGGAGCCCCAGCATTTT.

For the CDR3, the DNA is TGTGCCATCAGTGAGCCGAAACAGGAATCTGGAAACACCATATATTTT. It is translated as CAISEPKQESGNTIYF. V and J are TRBV10-3 and TRBJ1-3; perhaps TRBD1 as D (5 bases). CDR1 is ENHRY, CDR2 SYGVKD, per germline. This CDR3 contains 16 residues. Trimming took 2 bases from V and 1 from J, leaving 12 bases between them.